This TCR beta chain originates from a study of cytomegalovirus exposure and HLA in healthy donors. Study results and limitations: In a later analysis, donors in an Asian-associated ancestry cluster reportedly had fewer N-insertions in productive TCRs than the cohort mean. Across donors, presence/absence analyses took sequencing depth to be roughly uniform. A few CMV-associated chains were confirmed in vitro to be specific for CMV antigens.

Researchers ran the PCR with 60 Vbeta and 13 Jbeta primers. Sequencing used immunoSEQ multiplex PCR; TCRdb keeps in-frame clones, though not all of them. This sample has under 200,000 clones, with under 80% found just once. As concerns this clone: Its antigen is still unknown.

V gave up 3 bases and J gave up 4 bases; unmatched junction bases: 2. The germline V gene encodes CDR1 LNHDA and CDR2 SQIVND (reference sequence). The CDR3 contains 14 residues. The receptor's source is a man between 40 and 49 years old in good health and CMV-seronegative. Sequencing was carried out using PBMCs. The chain couples TRBV19 to TRBJ2-2; TRBD1 matches 7 bases. The CDR3 reads CASSMGQFTGELFF. DNA for the CDR3: TGTGCCAGTAGTATGGGACAGTTCACCGGGGAGCTGTTTTTT.